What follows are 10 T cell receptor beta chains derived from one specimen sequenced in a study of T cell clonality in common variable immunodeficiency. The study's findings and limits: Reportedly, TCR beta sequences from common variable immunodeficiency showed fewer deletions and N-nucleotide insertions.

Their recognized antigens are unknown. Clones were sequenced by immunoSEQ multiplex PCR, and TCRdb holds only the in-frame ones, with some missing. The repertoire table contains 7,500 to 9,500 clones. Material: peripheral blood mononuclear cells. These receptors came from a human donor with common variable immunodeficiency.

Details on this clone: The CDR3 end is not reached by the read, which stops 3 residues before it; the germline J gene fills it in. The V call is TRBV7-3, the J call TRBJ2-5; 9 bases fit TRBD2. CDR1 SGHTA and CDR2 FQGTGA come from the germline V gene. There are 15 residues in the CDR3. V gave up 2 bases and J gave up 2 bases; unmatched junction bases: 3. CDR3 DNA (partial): TGTGCCAGCAGCTTAGCGGGGGGGCGTCAAGAGACC. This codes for CASSLAGGRQET. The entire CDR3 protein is CASSLAGGRQETQYF.

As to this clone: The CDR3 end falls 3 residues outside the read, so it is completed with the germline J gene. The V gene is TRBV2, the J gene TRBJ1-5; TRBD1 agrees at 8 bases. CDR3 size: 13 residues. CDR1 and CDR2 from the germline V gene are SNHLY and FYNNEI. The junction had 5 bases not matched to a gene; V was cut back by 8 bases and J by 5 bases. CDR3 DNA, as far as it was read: TGTGCCAGCGGACAGGGACTTGATCAGCCC. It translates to CASGQGLDQP. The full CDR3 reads CASGQGLDQPQHF.

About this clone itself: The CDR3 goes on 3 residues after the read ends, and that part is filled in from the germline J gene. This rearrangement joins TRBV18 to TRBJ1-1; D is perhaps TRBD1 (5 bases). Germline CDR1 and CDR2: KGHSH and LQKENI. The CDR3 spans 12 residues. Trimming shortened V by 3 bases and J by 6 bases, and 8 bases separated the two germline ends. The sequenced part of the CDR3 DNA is TGTGCCAGCTCACCGCAGGGCCCTGAA. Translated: CASSPQGPE. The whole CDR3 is CASSPQGPEAFF.

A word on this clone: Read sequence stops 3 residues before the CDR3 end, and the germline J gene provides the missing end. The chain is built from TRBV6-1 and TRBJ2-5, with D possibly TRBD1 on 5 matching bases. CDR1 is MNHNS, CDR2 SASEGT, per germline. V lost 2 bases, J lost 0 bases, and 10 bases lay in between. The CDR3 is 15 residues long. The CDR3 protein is CASSEQGRYQETQYF. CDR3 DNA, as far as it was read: TGTGCCAGCAGTGAACAGGGCCGGTACCAAGAGACC.

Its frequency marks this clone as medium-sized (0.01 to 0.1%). Partial CDR3 DNA: TGTGCCAGCAGTTTTGTGACAGGGTACGAG. Its protein product is CASSFVTGYE. The complete CDR3 reads CASSFVTGYEQYF. V gene TRBV5-5 combines with J gene TRBJ2-7; 7 bases are a match to TRBD1. The CDR3 extends 3 residues past the end of the read, so its final part is completed from the germline J gene. CDR3 length: 13 residues. Germline V gene sequence: CDR1 SGHKS, CDR2 YYEKEE (reference sequence). The V segment lost 5 bases and the J segment 4 bases; nucleotides outside the gene matches: 6.

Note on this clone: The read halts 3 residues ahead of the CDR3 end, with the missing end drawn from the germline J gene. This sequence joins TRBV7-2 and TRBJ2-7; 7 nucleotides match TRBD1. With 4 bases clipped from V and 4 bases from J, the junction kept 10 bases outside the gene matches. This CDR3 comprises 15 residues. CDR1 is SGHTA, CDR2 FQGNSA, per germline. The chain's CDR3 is CASSSSRDSYYEQYF. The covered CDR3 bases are TGTGCCAGCAGCTCTTCACGGGACAGCTATTACGAG.

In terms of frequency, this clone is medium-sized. The sequenced part of the CDR3 DNA is TGCAGCGCGGGTCAGGGCGCAGGCTACGAG. Amino acid sequence: CSAGQGAGYE. The CDR3 in full is CSAGQGAGYEQYF. The V call is TRBV29-1, the J call TRBJ2-7, with TRBD1 as a possible D gene (5 bases). Coverage ceases 3 residues before the CDR3 finishes, and the germline J gene fills in the end. Trimming shortened V by 7 bases and J by 3 bases, and 16 bases separated the two germline ends. The germline V gene encodes CDR1 SQVTM and CDR2 ANQGSEA. The CDR3 length is 13 residues.

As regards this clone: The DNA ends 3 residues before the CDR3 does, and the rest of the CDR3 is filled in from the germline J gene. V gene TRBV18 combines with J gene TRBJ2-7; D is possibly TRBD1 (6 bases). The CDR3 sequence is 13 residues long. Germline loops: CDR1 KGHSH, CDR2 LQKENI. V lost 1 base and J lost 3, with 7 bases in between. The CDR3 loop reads CASSPRDIYEQYF. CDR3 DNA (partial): TGTGCCAGCTCACCACGGGACATCTACGAG.

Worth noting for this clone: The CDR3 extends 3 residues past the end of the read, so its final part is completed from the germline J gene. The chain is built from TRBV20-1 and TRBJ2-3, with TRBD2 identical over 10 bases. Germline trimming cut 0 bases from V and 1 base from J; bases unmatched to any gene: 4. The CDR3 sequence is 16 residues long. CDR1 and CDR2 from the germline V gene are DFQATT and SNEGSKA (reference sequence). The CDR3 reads CSARDWGTSGTDTQYF. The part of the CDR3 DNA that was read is TGCAGTGCTAGAGATTGGGGGACTAGCGGCACAGATACG.

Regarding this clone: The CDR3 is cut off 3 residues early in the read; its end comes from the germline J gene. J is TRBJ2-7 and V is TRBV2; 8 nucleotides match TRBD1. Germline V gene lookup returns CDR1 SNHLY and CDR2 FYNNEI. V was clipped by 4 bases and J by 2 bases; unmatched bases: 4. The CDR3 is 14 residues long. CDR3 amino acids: CASSGQGSTYEQYF. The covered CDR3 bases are TGTGCCAGCAGTGGACAGGGGTCTACCTACGAG.